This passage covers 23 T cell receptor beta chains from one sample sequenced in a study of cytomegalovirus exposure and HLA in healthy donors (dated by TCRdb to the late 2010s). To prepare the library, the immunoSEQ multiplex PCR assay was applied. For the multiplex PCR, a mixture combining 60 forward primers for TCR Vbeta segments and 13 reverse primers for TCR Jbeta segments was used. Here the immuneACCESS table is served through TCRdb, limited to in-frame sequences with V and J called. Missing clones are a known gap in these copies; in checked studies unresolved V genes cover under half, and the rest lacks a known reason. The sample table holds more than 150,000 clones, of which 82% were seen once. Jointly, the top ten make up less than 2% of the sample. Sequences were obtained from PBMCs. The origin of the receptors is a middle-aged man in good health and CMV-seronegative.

The chain's CDR3 is CASSRLAGSTDTQYF. As DNA, the CDR3 is TGTGCCAGCAGCAGACTAGCGGGAAGCACAGATACGCAGTATTTT. The chain employs TRBV5-5 and TRBJ2-3; 11 nucleotides agree with TRBD2. Germline CDR1 is SGHKS and CDR2 is YYEKEE (reference sequence). The CDR3 spans 15 residues. The V segment lost 4 bases and the J segment 0 bases; nucleotides outside the gene matches: 1.

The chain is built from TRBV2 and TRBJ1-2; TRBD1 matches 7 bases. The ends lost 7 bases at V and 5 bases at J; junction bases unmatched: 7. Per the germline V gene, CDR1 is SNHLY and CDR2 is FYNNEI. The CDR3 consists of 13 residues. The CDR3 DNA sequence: TGTGCCAGCACCTTCCAGGGGGGATATGGCTACACCTTC. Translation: CASTFQGGYGYTF.

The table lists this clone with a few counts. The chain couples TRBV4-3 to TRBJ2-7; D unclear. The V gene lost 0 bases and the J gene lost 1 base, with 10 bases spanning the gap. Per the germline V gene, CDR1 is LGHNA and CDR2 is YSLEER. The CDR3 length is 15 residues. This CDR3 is CASSQDFTASYEQYF. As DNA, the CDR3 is TGCGCCAGCAGCCAAGATTTCACAGCTTCCTACGAGCAGTACTTC.

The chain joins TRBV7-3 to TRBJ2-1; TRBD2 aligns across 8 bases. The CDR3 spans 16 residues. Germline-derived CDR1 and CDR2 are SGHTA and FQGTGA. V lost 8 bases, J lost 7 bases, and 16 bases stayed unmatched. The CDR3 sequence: CASSIDRGSGKNEQFF. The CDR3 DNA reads TGTGCCAGCTCCATAGATAGGGGTAGCGGGAAGAATGAGCAGTTCTTC.

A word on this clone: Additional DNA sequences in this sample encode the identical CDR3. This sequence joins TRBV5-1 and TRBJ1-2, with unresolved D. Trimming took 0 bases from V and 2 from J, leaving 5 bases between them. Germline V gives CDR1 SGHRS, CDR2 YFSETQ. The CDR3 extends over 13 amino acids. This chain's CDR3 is CASSLGGNYGYTF. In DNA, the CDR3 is TGCGCCAGCAGCTTGGGCGGAAACTATGGCTACACCTTC.

CDR3 nucleotides: TGTGCCAGCAGCTTAGTCTGGGCTAGCGGGAGGTCCCTAGCCAAAAACATTCAGTACTTC. Amino acids: CASSLVWASGRSLAKNIQYF. This chain links TRBV7-8 with TRBJ2-4; 11 positions match TRBD2. The ends lost 1 base at V and 0 bases at J; junction bases unmatched: 11. The CDR3 totals 20 residues. The germline CDR1 and CDR2 sequences are SGHVS and FQNEAQ.

CDR3: CASSLGGTSMGSEQYF. As DNA, the CDR3 is TGCGCCAGCAGCTTGGGAGGGACTAGCATGGGTAGCGAGCAGTACTTC. The V gene is TRBV5-1, the J gene TRBJ2-7; 9 positions match TRBD2. The germline V gene has CDR1 SGHRS and CDR2 YFSETQ. V was clipped by 0 bases and J by 6 bases; unmatched bases: 10. The CDR3 covers 16 residues.

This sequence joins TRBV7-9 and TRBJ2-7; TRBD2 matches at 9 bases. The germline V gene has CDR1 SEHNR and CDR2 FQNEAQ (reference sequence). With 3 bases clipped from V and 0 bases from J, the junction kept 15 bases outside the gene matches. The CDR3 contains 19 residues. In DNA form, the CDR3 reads TGTGCCAGCAGCTTTGGGCCCGCGGGGGGGCGGGGCCTCTCCTACGAGCAGTACTTC. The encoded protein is CASSFGPAGGRGLSYEQYF.

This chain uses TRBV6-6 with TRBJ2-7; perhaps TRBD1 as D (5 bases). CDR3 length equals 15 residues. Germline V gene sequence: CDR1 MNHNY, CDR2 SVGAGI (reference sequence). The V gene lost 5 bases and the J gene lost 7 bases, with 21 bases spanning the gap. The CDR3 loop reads CASSTTGQGIGEQYF. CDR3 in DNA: TGTGCCAGCAGTACAACCGGACAAGGGATTGGGGAGCAGTACTTC.

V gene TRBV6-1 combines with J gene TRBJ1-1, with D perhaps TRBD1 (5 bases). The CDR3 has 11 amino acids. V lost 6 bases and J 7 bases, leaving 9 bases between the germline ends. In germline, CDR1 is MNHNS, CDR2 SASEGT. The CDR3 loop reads CASRRDSEAFF. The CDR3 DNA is TGTGCCAGCAGACGAGACAGTGAAGCTTTCTTT.

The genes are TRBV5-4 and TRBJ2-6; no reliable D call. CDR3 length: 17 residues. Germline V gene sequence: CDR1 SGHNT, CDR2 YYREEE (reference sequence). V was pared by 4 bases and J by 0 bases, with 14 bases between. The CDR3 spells CASSPATDGSGANVLTF. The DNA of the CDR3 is TGTGCCAGCAGCCCGGCGACTGATGGCTCTGGGGCCAACGTCCTGACTTTC.

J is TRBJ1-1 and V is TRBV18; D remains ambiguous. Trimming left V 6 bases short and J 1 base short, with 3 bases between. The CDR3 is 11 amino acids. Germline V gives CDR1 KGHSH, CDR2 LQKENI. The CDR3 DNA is TGTGCCAGCTCCTCGAACACTGAAGCTTTCTTT. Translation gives CASSSNTEAFF.

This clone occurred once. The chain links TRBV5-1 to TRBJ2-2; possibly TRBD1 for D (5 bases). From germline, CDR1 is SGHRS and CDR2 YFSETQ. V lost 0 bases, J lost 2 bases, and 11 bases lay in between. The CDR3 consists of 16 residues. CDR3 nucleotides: TGCGCCAGCAGCTTGGGGGGCAGCTTAAACACCGGGGAGCTGTTTTTT. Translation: CASSLGGSLNTGELFF.

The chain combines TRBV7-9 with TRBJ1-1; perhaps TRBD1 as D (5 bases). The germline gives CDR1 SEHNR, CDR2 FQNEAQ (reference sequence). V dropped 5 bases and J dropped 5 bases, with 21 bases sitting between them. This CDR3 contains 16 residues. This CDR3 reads CASSPRRSGGDTEAFF. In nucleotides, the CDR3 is TGTGCCAGCAGCCCACGGCGGTCGGGGGGAGATACTGAAGCTTTCTTT.

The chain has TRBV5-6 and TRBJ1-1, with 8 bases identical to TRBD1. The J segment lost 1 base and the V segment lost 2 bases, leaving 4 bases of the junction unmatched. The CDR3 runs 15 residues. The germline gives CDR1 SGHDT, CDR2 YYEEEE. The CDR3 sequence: CASSFAGTGNTEAFF. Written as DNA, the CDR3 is TGTGCCAGCAGCTTCGCCGGGACAGGGAACACTGAAGCTTTCTTT.

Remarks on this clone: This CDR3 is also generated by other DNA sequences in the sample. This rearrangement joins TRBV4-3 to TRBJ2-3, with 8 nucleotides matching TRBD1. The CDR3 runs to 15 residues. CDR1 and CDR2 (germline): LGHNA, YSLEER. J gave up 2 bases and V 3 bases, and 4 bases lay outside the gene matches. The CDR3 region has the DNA TGCGCCAGCAGCCAGCGGGACAGGACCACAGATACGCAGTATTTT. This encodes CASSQRDRTTDTQYF.

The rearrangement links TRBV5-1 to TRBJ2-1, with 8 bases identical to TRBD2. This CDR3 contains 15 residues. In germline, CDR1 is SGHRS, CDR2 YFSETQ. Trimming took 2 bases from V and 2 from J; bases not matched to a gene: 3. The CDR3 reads CASSLTSGAYNEQFF. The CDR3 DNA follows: TGCGCCAGCAGCTTAACTAGCGGAGCCTACAATGAGCAGTTCTTC. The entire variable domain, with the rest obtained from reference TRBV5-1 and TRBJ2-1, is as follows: KAGVTQTPRYLIKTRGQQVTLSCSPISGHRSVSWYQQTPGQGLQFLFEYFSETQRNKGNFPGRFSGRQFSNSRSEMNVSTLELGDSALYLCASSLTSGAYNEQFFGPGTRLTVL.

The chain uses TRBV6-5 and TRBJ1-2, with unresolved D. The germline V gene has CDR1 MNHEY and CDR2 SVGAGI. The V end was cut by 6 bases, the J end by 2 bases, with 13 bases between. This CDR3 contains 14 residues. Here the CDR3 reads CASSLGRGNYGYTF. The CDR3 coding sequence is TGTGCCAGCAGCCTCGGAAGAGGGAACTATGGCTACACCTTC.

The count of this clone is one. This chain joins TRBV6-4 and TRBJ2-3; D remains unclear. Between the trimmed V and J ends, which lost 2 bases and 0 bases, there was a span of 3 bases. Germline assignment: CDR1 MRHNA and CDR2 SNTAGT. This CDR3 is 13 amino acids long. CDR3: CASSDLSTDTQYF. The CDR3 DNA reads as TGTGCCAGCAGTGACCTCAGCACAGATACGCAGTATTTT.

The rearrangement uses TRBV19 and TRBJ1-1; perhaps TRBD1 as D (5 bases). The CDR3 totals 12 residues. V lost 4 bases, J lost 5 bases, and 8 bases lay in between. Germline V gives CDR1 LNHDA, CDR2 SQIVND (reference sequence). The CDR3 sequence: CASSTGWTEAFF. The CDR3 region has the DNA TGTGCCAGTAGTACAGGGTGGACTGAAGCTTTCTTT.

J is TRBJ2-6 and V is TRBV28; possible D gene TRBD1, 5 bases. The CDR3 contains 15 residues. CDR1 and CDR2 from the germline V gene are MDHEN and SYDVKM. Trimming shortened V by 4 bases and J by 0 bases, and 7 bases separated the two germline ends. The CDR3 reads CASSSQGSGANVLTF. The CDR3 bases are TGTGCCAGCAGTTCTCAGGGCTCTGGGGCCAACGTCCTGACTTTC.

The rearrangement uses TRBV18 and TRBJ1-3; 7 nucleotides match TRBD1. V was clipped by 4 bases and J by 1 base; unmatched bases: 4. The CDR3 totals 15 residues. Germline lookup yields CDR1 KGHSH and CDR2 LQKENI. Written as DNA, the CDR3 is TGTGCCAGCTCACTAGTGACAGGGTCTGGAAACACCATATATTTT. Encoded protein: CASSLVTGSGNTIYF.

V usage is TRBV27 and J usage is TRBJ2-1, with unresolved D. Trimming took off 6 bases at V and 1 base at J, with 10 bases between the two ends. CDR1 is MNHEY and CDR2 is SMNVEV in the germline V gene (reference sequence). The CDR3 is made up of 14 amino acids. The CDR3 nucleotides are TGTGCCAGCAGGCCCGCAGGATCCTACAATGAGCAGTTCTTC. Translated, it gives CASRPAGSYNEQFF.